The next 16 T cell receptor beta chains were all read from a single sample in a study of technical replicates of blood from a few donors. The data were produced by immunoSEQ multiplex PCR, yet TCRdb's version contains in-frame clones alone and is incomplete. Altogether tens of thousands of clones are present, approximately 90% being singletons, with the ten largest covering 4.5% to 5%. Sample: PBMCs. All receptors come from a human donor in good health. Some clones in this sample may be carry-over from other donors' samples.

The rearrangement uses TRBV30 and TRBJ2-7; TRBD2 matches at 7 bases. This CDR3 is built from 14 residues. Trimming cost V 5 bases and J 2 bases; bases outside gene matches: 9. The germline V gene encodes CDR1 GTSNPN and CDR2 SVGIG (reference sequence). CDR3 coding DNA: TGTGCCTGGGGGCGGGGAGGGCTCCCCTACGAGCAGTACTTC. Amino acid sequence: CAWGRGGLPYEQYF.

The rearrangement links TRBV27 to TRBJ2-7; 8 bases align to TRBD2. The CDR3 totals 19 residues. Looked up from germline, CDR1 is MNHEY and CDR2 is SMNVEV (reference sequence). V lost 4 bases and J lost 2; bases outside the gene matches: 19. The DNA of the CDR3 is TGTGCCAGCAGTTCTACCTCCGGGGTAGCGGGGTCTAGCCCCTACGAGCAGTACTTC. It encodes CASSSTSGVAGSSPYEQYF.

The V and J genes are TRBV27 and TRBJ1-5; the D is unclear. The germline V gene has CDR1 MNHEY and CDR2 SMNVEV (reference sequence). CDR3 length equals 14 residues. V lost 5 bases and J 7 bases, leaving 15 bases between the germline ends. In DNA, the CDR3 is TGTGCCAGCAGTACCCACTCCGGAGGGCAGCCCCAGCATTTT. The encoded protein is CASSTHSGGQPQHF.

This clone was picked up a small number of times. The V gene is TRBV7-2, the J gene TRBJ2-7; 11 nucleotides line up with TRBD2. The CDR3 spans 17 residues. Trimming removed 6 bases from V and 0 bases from J; junction bases left unmatched: 10. Germline V gene sequence: CDR1 SGHTA, CDR2 FQGNSA. In nucleotides, the CDR3 is TGTGCCAGCAGACCGGGGCAGGGACTAGCGGACTCCTACGAGCAGTACTTC. As protein: CASRPGQGLADSYEQYF.

V and J are TRBV6-6 and TRBJ1-1; no clear D gene. Germline lookup yields CDR1 MNHNY and CDR2 SVGAGI (reference sequence). This CDR3 spans 14 amino acids. V shed 2 bases and J shed 1 base, with 8 bases lying between them. The CDR3 protein is CASSYLVRNTEAFF. For the CDR3, the DNA is TGTGCCAGCAGTTACCTCGTTCGGAACACTGAAGCTTTCTTT.

The chain has TRBV15 and TRBJ2-7; D perhaps matches TRBD2 (6 bases). CDR1 is LNHNV and CDR2 is YYDKDF in the germline V gene (reference sequence). Trimming removed 5 bases from V and 6 bases from J, with 23 bases in between. The CDR3 contains 16 residues. The CDR3 is CATSPRFGGATSEQYF. Written as DNA, the CDR3 is TGTGCCACCAGCCCCCGTTTTGGCGGGGCTACTTCCGAGCAGTACTTC.

The chain has TRBV11-3 and TRBJ2-7; 8 positions agree with TRBD2. V lost 5 bases, J lost 3 bases, and 9 bases stayed unmatched. The CDR3 runs 15 residues. Per the germline V gene, CDR1 is SGHNT and CDR2 is YENEEA. DNA for the CDR3: TGTGCCAGCAGCCCCGGTGGCGGGGGGCGCTACGAGCAGTACTTC. Its protein is CASSPGGGGRYEQYF.

The J gene is TRBJ2-5, the V gene TRBV7-2; 9 bases line up with TRBD2. This CDR3 is built from 14 residues. J lost 3 bases, V lost 5 bases, and 4 bases had no gene match. CDR1 and CDR2 (germline): SGHTA, FQGNSA. Written as DNA, the CDR3 is TGTGCCAGCAGCCTGACTAGCGGAAAAGAGACCCAGTACTTC. Amino acid sequence: CASSLTSGKETQYF.

CDR3 bases: TGTGCCTGGAGTGACCCGGGACAGGGAATAAATCAGCCCCAGCATTTT. Its translation is CAWSDPGQGINQPQHF. The chain is built from TRBV30 and TRBJ1-5; TRBD1 aligns across 9 bases. V lost 1 base to trimming and J lost 4 bases; unmatched junction nucleotides: 8. Per germline, CDR1 GTSNPN and CDR2 SVGIG (reference sequence). The CDR3 contains 16 residues.

This chain links TRBV28 with TRBJ1-2, with a possible D match to TRBD1 (5 bases). Germline loops: CDR1 MDHEN, CDR2 SYDVKM. The germline V and J ends were trimmed by 5 bases and 4 bases, with 14 bases remaining between them. The CDR3 spans 14 residues. CDR3 nucleotides: TGTGCCAGCAGTCCAGGGTACAGCCTCTATGGCTACACCTTC. Translating it yields CASSPGYSLYGYTF.

The V call is TRBV18, the J call TRBJ2-7; TRBD1 matches 10 bases. This CDR3 is built from 15 residues. The J segment lost 3 bases and the V segment lost 4 bases, leaving 6 bases of the junction unmatched. CDR1 is KGHSH and CDR2 is LQKENI in the germline V gene. Here the CDR3 reads CASSRGQGPGYEQYF. In DNA form, the CDR3 reads TGTGCCAGCTCACGGGGACAGGGGCCCGGCTACGAGCAGTACTTC.

The chain employs TRBV6-5 and TRBJ1-1; no definite D call. V shed 5 bases and J shed 5 bases, with 12 bases lying between them. CDR1 is MNHEY, CDR2 SVGAGI, per germline. The CDR3 has 13 amino acids. The DNA for the CDR3 is TGTGCCAGCAGTACTCAAACCGGTACTGAAGCTTTCTTT. Its protein is CASSTQTGTEAFF.

The V call is TRBV6-1, the J call TRBJ1-1; D not resolved. CDR1 and CDR2 from the germline V gene are MNHNS and SASEGT. The length of the CDR3 is 13 residues. Trimming shortened V by 2 bases and J by 6 bases, and 10 bases separated the two germline ends. CDR3 DNA: TGTGCCAGCAGTGAACGGCCGAGGGCTGAAGCTTTCTTT. Translating it yields CASSERPRAEAFF.

The chain employs TRBV6-5 and TRBJ1-1; maybe TRBD1 (5 bases). Germline V gene data show CDR1 as MNHEY and CDR2 as SVGAGI. The CDR3 is 13 residues long. Trimming pared 6 bases from V and 4 bases from J, leaving 12 bases between. CDR3 in DNA: TGTGCCAGCAGAAGAAAAGGGGCCACTGAAGCTTTCTTT. As protein: CASRRKGATEAFF.

The chain recombines TRBV27 with TRBJ1-1; 7 nucleotides line up with TRBD1. The CDR3 is made up of 14 amino acids. The germline V gene encodes CDR1 MNHEY and CDR2 SMNVEV (reference sequence). The V and J ends lost 2 bases and 6 bases, in that order; junction bases with no gene match: 6. CDR3 bases: TGTGCCAGCAGTTTAGCAGGGGGTTTAGCTGAAGCTTTCTTT. Amino acid sequence: CASSLAGGLAEAFF.

V usage is TRBV27 and J usage is TRBJ2-7, with a weak D call TRBD2 (6 bases). This CDR3 is built from 14 residues. Germline V gene lookup returns CDR1 MNHEY and CDR2 SMNVEV (reference sequence). Trimming took 2 bases from V and 7 from J, leaving 15 bases between them. This chain's CDR3 is CASSLRRDGGEQYF. The CDR3 bases are TGTGCCAGCAGTTTACGGCGGGACGGTGGGGAGCAGTACTTC.